One sample yielded the 6 T cell receptor beta chains listed below, sequenced in a study of graft-versus-host responses after intestinal transplantation. Clones were read by immunoSEQ multiplex PCR, and TCRdb kept only the in-frame ones, dropping some. The sample holds fewer than 120,000 clones; around 93% are singletons and the top ten take roughly 0.5%. Their cognate antigens are unknown. The material was unstimulated CD8+ T cells sorted from spleen or lymph node cells, obtained before intestinal transplant. These receptors originate from a human donor who received an intestinal transplant.

The genes are TRBV19 and TRBJ1-2, with 9 positions matching TRBD1. CDR1 and CDR2 (germline): LNHDA, SQIVND (reference sequence). Unmatched junction bases numbered 9, after V lost 4 bases and J lost 0 bases. This CDR3 has 17 residues. This CDR3 reads CASSSRDRVRANYGYTF. CDR3 sequence (DNA): TGTGCCAGTAGTAGCCGGGACAGGGTTAGAGCTAACTATGGCTACACCTTC.

Of note for this clone: The sample holds other DNA sequences that translate to the same CDR3. This chain joins TRBV27 and TRBJ2-1; D not certain. This CDR3 has 11 residues. V gave up 5 bases and J gave up 4 bases, with 3 bases separating them. Germline V gene data show CDR1 as MNHEY and CDR2 as SMNVEV (reference sequence). The CDR3 region has the DNA TGTGCCAGCAGTGCATACAATGAGCAGTTCTTC. Translation gives CASSAYNEQFF.

This chain uses TRBV9 with TRBJ2-5; the match to TRBD2 covers 9 bases. After removal of 3 bases from V and 5 bases from J, the junction contained 11 bases not matched to a gene. The CDR3 loop spans 16 amino acids. The V gene's germline CDR1 is SGDLS and CDR2 YYNGEE. CDR3 nucleotides: TGTGCCAGCAGCGCCATGGCGGGGGGGGATTGGGAGACCCAGTACTTC. Protein product: CASSAMAGGDWETQYF.

The V and J genes are TRBV4-1 and TRBJ1-1; tentatively, D is TRBD1 (6 bases). This CDR3 contains 15 residues. V lost 1 base and J 5 bases, leaving 14 bases between the germline ends. The germline gives CDR1 MGHRA, CDR2 YSYEKL. The CDR3 nucleotides are TGCGCCAGCAGCCAAGTACCAGGGGCGGGAACTGAAGCTTTCTTT. The encoded protein is CASSQVPGAGTEAFF.

V is TRBV6-1 and J is TRBJ2-7; 10 bases are a match to TRBD1. The CDR3 length is 14 residues. Trimming took 11 bases from V and 3 from J; bases not matched to a gene: 10. The germline V gene encodes CDR1 MNHNS and CDR2 SASEGT. CDR3 protein: CACSRQGANYEQYF. CDR3 DNA sequence: TGTGCCTGTTCAAGACAGGGGGCAAACTACGAGCAGTACTTC.

The chain uses TRBV28 and TRBJ1-1; the D gene is possibly TRBD1 (5 bases). The V end lost 5 bases, the J end lost 5 bases, and 12 bases lay between the germline ends. From germline, CDR1 is MDHEN and CDR2 SYDVKM. This CDR3 has 13 residues. The CDR3 is CASSRTGNTEAFF. CDR3 in DNA: TGTGCCAGCAGTCGTACAGGAAATACTGAAGCTTTCTTT. Full variable domain (rest looked up from reference TRBV28 and TRBJ1-1): DVKVTQSSRYLVKRTGEKVFLECVQDMDHENMFWYRQDPGLGLRLIYFSYDVKMKEKGDIPEGYSVSREKKERFSLILESASTNQTSMYLCASSRTGNTEAFFGQGTRLTVV.